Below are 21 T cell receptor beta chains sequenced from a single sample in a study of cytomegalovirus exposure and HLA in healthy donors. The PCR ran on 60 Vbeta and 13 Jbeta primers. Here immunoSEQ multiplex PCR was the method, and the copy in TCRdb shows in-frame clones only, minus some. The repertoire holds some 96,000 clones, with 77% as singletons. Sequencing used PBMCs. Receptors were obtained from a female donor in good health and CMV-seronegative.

The CDR3 DNA sequence: TGTGCCAGCAGCTTAGTAGGGGGGACAGGGGGGAATATCGGCCAGTACTTC. Amino acids: CASSLVGGTGGNIGQYF. The V gene is TRBV7-9, the J gene TRBJ2-7, with 11 positions matching TRBD1. This CDR3 comprises 17 residues. Germline CDR1 reads SEHNR; CDR2 reads FQNEAQ (reference sequence). The ends lost 1 base at V and 10 bases at J; junction bases unmatched: 15.

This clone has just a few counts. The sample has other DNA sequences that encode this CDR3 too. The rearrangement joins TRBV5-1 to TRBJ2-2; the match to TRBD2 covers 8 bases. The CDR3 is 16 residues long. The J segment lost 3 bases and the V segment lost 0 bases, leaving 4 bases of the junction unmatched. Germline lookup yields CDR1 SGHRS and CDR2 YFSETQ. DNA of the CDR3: TGCGCCAGCAGCTTGGATGCGGGGGGTCACACCGGGGAGCTGTTTTTT. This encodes CASSLDAGGHTGELFF. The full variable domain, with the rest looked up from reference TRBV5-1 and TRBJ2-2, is KAGVTQTPRYLIKTRGQQVTLSCSPISGHRSVSWYQQTPGQGLQFLFEYFSETQRNKGNFPGRFSGRQFSNSRSEMNVSTLELGDSALYLCASSLDAGGHTGELFFGEGSRLTVL.

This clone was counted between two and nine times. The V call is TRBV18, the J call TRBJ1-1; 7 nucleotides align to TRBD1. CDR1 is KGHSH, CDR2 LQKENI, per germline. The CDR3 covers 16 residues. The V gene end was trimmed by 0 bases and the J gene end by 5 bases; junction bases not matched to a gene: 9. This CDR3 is CASSPPKVGTETEAFF. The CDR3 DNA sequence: TGTGCCAGCTCACCACCGAAGGTCGGGACAGAAACTGAAGCTTTCTTT.

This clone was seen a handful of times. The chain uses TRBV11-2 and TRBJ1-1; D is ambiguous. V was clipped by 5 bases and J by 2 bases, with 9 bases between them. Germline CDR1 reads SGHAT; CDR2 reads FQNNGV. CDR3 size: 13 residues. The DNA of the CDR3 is TGTGCCAGCAGCCGAACACAAAACACTGAAGCTTTCTTT. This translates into CASSRTQNTEAFF.

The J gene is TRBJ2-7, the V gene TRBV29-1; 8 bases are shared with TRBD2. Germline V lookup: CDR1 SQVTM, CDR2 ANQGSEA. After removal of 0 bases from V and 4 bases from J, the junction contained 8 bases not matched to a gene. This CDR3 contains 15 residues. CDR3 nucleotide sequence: TGCAGCGTTGAAGATCGGGCTAGCGGGCGGTACGAGCAGTACTTC. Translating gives CSVEDRASGRYEQYF.

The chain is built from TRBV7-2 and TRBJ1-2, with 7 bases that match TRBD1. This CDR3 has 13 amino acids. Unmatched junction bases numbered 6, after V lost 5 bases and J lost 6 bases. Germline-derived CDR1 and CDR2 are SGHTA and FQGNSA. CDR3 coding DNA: TGTGCCAGCAGCCTGGACAGGATCAATGGCTACACCTTC. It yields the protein CASSLDRINGYTF.

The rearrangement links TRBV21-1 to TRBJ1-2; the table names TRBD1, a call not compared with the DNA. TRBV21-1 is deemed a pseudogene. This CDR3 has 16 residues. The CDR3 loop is CASSKAQTGPLYGYTF. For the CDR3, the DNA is TGTGCCAGCAGCAAAGCCCAGACAGGGCCCCTCTATGGCTACACCTTC.

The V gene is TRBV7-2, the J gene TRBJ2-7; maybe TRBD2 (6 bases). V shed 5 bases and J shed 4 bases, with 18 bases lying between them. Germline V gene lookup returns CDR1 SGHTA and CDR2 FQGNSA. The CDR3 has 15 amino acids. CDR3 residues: CASSPAGTGEYEQYF. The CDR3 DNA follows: TGTGCCAGCAGCCCCGCCGGGACGGGGGAGTACGAGCAGTACTTC. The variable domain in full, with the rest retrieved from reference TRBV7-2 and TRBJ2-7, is GAGVSQSPSNKVTEKGKDVELRCDPISGHTALYWYRQSLGQGLEFLIYFQGNSAPDKSGLPSDRFSAERTGGSVSTLTIQRTQQEDSAVYLCASSPAGTGEYEQYFGPGTRLTVT.

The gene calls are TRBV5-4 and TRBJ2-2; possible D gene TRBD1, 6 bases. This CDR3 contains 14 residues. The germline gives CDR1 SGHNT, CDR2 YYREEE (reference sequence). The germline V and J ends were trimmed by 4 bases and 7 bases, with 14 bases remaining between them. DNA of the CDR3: TGTGCCAGCAGCCGAGGGGGTTTTATCGGGGAGCTGTTTTTT. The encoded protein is CASSRGGFIGELFF.

CDR3 region: CASSYRSANVLTF. The DNA of the CDR3 is TGTGCCAGCAGTTATCGGTCGGCCAACGTCCTGACTTTC. The chain combines TRBV6-5 with TRBJ2-6; D gene uncertain. The CDR3 loop spans 13 amino acids. The V and J ends lost 3 bases and 6 bases respectively, with 6 bases between them. Germline CDR1 MNHEY, CDR2 SVGAGI.

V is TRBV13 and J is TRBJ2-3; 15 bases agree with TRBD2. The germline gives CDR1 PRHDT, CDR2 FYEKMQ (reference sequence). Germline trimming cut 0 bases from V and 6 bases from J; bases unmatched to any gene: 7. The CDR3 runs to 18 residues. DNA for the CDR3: TGTGCCAGCAGCTTAGGCATATATGGGACTAGCGGGGGGGATACGCAGTATTTT. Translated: CASSLGIYGTSGGDTQYF.

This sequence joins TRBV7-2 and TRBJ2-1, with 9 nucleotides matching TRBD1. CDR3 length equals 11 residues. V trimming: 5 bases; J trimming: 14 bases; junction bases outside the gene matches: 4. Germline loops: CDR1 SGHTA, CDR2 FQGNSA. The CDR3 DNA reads TGTGCCAGCAGCCCACGGGACAGGGAGTTCTTC. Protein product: CASSPRDREFF.

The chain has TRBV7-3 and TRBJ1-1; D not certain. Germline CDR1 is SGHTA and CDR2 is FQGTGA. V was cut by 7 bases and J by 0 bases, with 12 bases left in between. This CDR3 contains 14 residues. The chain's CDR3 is CASKQGGVNTEAFF. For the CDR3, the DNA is TGTGCCAGCAAACAAGGCGGGGTGAACACTGAAGCTTTCTTT.

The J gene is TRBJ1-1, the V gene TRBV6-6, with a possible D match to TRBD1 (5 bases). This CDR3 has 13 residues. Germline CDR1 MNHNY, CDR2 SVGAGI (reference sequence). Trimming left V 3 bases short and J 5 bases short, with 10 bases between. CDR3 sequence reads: CASSYSGKTEAFF. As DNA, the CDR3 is TGTGCCAGCAGTTATTCAGGGAAGACTGAAGCTTTCTTT.

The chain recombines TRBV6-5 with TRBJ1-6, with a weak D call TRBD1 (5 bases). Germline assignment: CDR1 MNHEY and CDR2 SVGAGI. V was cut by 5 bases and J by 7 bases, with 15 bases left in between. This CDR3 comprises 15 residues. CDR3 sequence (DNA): TGTGCCAGCAGTACGGGGGAGGGTCGGAATTCACCCCTCCACTTT. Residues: CASSTGEGRNSPLHF.

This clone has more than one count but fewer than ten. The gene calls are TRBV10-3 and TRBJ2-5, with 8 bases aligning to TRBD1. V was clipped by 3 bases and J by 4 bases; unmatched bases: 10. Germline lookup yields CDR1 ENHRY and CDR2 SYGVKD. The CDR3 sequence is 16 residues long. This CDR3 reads CAISDGQGKPGETQYF. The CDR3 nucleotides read TGTGCCATCAGTGATGGACAGGGTAAGCCGGGAGAGACCCAGTACTTC.

CDR3 residues: CASSFRGVDKNIQYF. CDR3 sequence (DNA): TGTGCCAGCAGTTTTAGGGGTGTAGACAAAAACATTCAGTACTTC. The chain carries TRBV28 and TRBJ2-4; the D gene is possibly TRBD1 (5 bases). The CDR3 sequence is 15 residues long. V was shortened by 3 bases and J by 3 bases, with 12 bases between the two germline ends. Germline CDR1 is MDHEN and CDR2 is SYDVKM.

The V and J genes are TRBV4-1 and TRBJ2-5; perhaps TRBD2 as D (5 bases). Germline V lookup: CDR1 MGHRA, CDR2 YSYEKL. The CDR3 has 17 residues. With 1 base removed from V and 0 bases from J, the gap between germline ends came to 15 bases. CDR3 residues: CASSQVIRLRDQETQYF. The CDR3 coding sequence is TGCGCCAGCAGCCAAGTCATAAGGTTGAGGGACCAAGAGACCCAGTACTTC.

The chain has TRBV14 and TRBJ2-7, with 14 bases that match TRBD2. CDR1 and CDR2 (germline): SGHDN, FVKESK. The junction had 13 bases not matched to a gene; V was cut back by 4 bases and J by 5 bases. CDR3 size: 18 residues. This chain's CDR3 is CASSPGTSGRGAPHEQYF. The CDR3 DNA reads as TGTGCCAGCAGCCCAGGGACTAGCGGGAGAGGGGCCCCCCACGAGCAGTACTTC.

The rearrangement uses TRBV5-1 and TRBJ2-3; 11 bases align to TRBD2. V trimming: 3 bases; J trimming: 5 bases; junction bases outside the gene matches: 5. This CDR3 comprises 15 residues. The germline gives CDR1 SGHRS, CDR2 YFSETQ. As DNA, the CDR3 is TGCGCCAGCAGCTCATGGACTAGCGGGTTAGATACGCAGTATTTT. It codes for CASSSWTSGLDTQYF.

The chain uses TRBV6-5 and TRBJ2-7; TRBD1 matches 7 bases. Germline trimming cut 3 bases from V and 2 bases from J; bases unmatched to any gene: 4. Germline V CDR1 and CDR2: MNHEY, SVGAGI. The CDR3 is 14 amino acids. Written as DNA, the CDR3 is TGTGCCAGCAGTTATGGGGACAGCACCTACGAGCAGTACTTC. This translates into CASSYGDSTYEQYF.